Following are 23 T cell receptor beta chains from one sample sequenced in a study of long-term antiretroviral therapy in people with HIV. Version v3.0 of the immunoSEQ assay was performed at survey level. Clones were read by immunoSEQ multiplex PCR, and TCRdb kept only the in-frame ones, dropping some. There are 20,000 to 25,000 clones in the sample; approximately 95% occur only once, and less than 9.5% lies in the top ten. Sequenced material: unsorted PBMCs, taken 7.6 years after starting antiretroviral therapy. Receptor source: a woman between 35 and 50 years old with HIV.

The chain uses TRBV10-3 and TRBJ1-2; 7 positions match TRBD1. The V gene's germline CDR1 is ENHRY and CDR2 SYGVKD. The CDR3 contains 14 residues. Unmatched junction bases numbered 5, after V lost 6 bases and J lost 1 base. As DNA, the CDR3 is TGTGCCATCAGAGGGACAGCACTTAACTATGGCTACACCTTC. Residues: CAIRGTALNYGYTF.

The V call is TRBV25-1, the J call TRBJ1-4, with 7 bases that match TRBD1. The CDR3 has 15 amino acids. CDR1 is MGHDK and CDR2 is SYGVNS in the germline V gene. Trimming at V came to 3 bases and at J to 4 bases, leaving 5 bases not matched to a gene. The CDR3 region has the DNA TGTGCCAGCAGTGACCGGGACAGCGTTAATGAAAAACTGTTTTTT. Its translation is CASSDRDSVNEKLFF.

This chain joins TRBV6-1 and TRBJ2-3; 7 bases map to TRBD1. This CDR3 has 14 residues. Losses at the gene ends were 7 bases for V and 0 bases for J; bases not matched to a gene: 4. Looked up from germline, CDR1 is MNHNS and CDR2 is SASEGT. The CDR3 coding sequence is TGTGCCAGCAAAACAGGGGAGAGCACAGATACGCAGTATTTT. This sequence encodes CASKTGESTDTQYF.

The chain links TRBV4-2 to TRBJ2-3; 9 nucleotides line up with TRBD2. V lost 4 bases and J lost 5; bases outside the gene matches: 10. The CDR3 loop spans 16 amino acids. Germline-derived CDR1 and CDR2 are LGHNA and YNFKEQ. In DNA, the CDR3 is TGTGCCAGCAGCCTGCGGCCCCCAGCGGGGGGAGATACGCAGTATTTT. It is translated as CASSLRPPAGGDTQYF.

The chain employs TRBV5-1 and TRBJ1-1; D gene unclear. Trimming shortened V by 6 bases and J by 0 bases, and 12 bases separated the two germline ends. This CDR3 comprises 14 residues. From germline, CDR1 is SGHRS and CDR2 YFSETQ. CDR3 in amino acids: CASKSTGMNTEAFF. As DNA, the CDR3 is TGCGCCAGCAAGAGTACGGGAATGAACACTGAAGCTTTCTTT.

The chain joins TRBV5-1 to TRBJ2-7, with D perhaps TRBD2 (6 bases). The CDR3 consists of 13 residues. Germline values: CDR1 SGHRS, CDR2 YFSETQ. V was clipped by 4 bases and J by 11 bases, with 19 bases between them. In DNA, the CDR3 is TGCGCCAGCAGCGGGGGGTATGAGGGGAAGGAGTACTTC. It codes for CASSGGYEGKEYF.

This chain connects TRBV6-5 to TRBJ2-2, with 7 bases that match TRBD2. This CDR3 comprises 15 residues. V lost 7 bases to trimming and J lost 8 bases; unmatched junction nucleotides: 13. Per germline, CDR1 MNHEY and CDR2 SVGAGI. Written as DNA, the CDR3 is TGTGCCAGCAAGGGAGGGACTGGGGAGACTGGGGAGCTGTTTTTT. This sequence encodes CASKGGTGETGELFF.

This chain joins TRBV30 and TRBJ2-3, with a possible D match to TRBD2 (7 bases). Trimming cost V 3 bases and J 2 bases, with 9 bases left between them. The CDR3 sequence is 13 residues long. Germline-derived CDR1 and CDR2 are GTSNPN and SVGIG (reference sequence). This CDR3 reads CAWRAGATDTQYF. CDR3 DNA: TGTGCCTGGAGGGCGGGGGCCACAGATACGCAGTATTTT.

The chain is built from TRBV6-6 and TRBJ2-5, with 7 bases lining up with TRBD1. J lost 2 bases, V lost 2 bases, and 5 bases had no gene match. The CDR3 is 15 amino acids. Germline V lookup: CDR1 MNHNY, CDR2 SVGAGI (reference sequence). The CDR3 protein is CASSYTGTDQETQYF. CDR3 nucleotides: TGTGCCAGCAGTTACACCGGGACAGATCAAGAGACCCAGTACTTC.

The chain uses TRBV18 and TRBJ1-5; 10 nucleotides line up with TRBD1. Germline loops: CDR1 KGHSH, CDR2 LQKENI. This CDR3 is 16 amino acids long. V dropped 6 bases and J dropped 4; count of bases not matched to a gene: 9. CDR3 in DNA: TGTGCCAGCTCCTTAGATGGACAGGGGGGTAATCAGCCCCAGCATTTT. Amino acids: CASSLDGQGGNQPQHF.

V usage is TRBV6-1 and J usage is TRBJ2-7, with D perhaps assigned TRBD1 or TRBD2 (5 bases each). The V end lost 6 bases, the J end lost 0 bases, and 12 bases lay between the germline ends. Germline loops: CDR1 MNHNS, CDR2 SASEGT. The CDR3 length is 14 residues. CDR3 sequence: CASSAGTYSYEQYF. CDR3 in DNA: TGTGCCAGCAGCGCCGGGACCTACTCCTACGAGCAGTACTTC.

This chain connects TRBV5-1 to TRBJ2-5; D is undetermined. The V and J ends lost 4 bases and 5 bases respectively, with 15 bases between them. The length of the CDR3 is 14 residues. Germline lookup yields CDR1 SGHRS and CDR2 YFSETQ. The CDR3 DNA reads as TGCGCCAGCAGCACGTCGGTTGGTGGCGAGACCCAGTACTTC. Protein: CASSTSVGGETQYF.

V gene TRBV27 combines with J gene TRBJ1-1; D perhaps matches TRBD1 (5 bases). CDR3 length equals 14 residues. Trimming cost V 5 bases and J 8 bases, with 18 bases left between them. Germline CDR1 and CDR2: MNHEY and SMNVEV (reference sequence). As DNA, the CDR3 is TGTGCCAGCAGTCCTACGCCCGGGACGGCCGAAGCTTTCTTT. This encodes CASSPTPGTAEAFF.

The chain links TRBV18 to TRBJ1-1; 7 nucleotides agree with TRBD1. CDR3 length: 16 amino acids. J gave up 4 bases and V 0 bases, and 8 bases lay outside the gene matches. Germline values: CDR1 KGHSH, CDR2 LQKENI. CDR3 protein: CASSPPGRGRVTEAFF. CDR3 DNA sequence: TGTGCCAGCTCACCACCGGGAAGGGGGCGCGTCACTGAAGCTTTCTTT.

This rearrangement joins TRBV15 to TRBJ2-7; 7 nucleotides align to TRBD2. The germline CDR1 and CDR2 sequences are LNHNV and YYDKDF (reference sequence). This CDR3 region has 16 residues. J was trimmed by 0 bases and V by 0 bases; bases with no gene match: 5. The CDR3 is CATSREGGASSYEQYF. CDR3 nucleotides: TGTGCCACCAGCAGAGAGGGAGGGGCCAGCTCCTACGAGCAGTACTTC.

The chain is built from TRBV4-3 and TRBJ2-2, with a weak D call TRBD2 (6 bases). The CDR3 is 14 amino acids. Germline CDR1 is LGHNA and CDR2 is YSLEER. Between the trimmed V and J ends, which lost 0 bases and 6 bases, there was a span of 8 bases. Here the CDR3 DNA reads TGCGCCAGCAGCCAAGATCGGAGGGCCGGGGAGCTGTTTTTT. It encodes CASSQDRRAGELFF.

This rearrangement joins TRBV13 to TRBJ1-4, with 8 nucleotides matching TRBD1. The length of the CDR3 is 13 residues. V lost 6 bases to trimming and J lost 7 bases; unmatched junction nucleotides: 4. Germline CDR1 reads PRHDT; CDR2 reads FYEKMQ (reference sequence). The CDR3 region is CASRQGASEKLFF. CDR3 DNA: TGTGCCAGCAGGCAGGGGGCGAGTGAAAAACTGTTTTTT.

The gene calls are TRBV30 and TRBJ1-6; tentatively, D is TRBD1 (5 bases). Germline V gene data show CDR1 as GTSNPN and CDR2 as SVGIG (reference sequence). V was pared by 0 bases and J by 7 bases, with 19 bases between. This CDR3 contains 17 residues. The CDR3 bases are TGTGCCTGGAGTGTAATCAAGGGGAGGCTTGGCAATTCACCCCTCCACTTT. Protein product: CAWSVIKGRLGNSPLHF.

The chain uses TRBV7-2 and TRBJ2-1; 9 bases are shared with TRBD1. Germline V gene data show CDR1 as SGHTA and CDR2 as FQGNSA. The V and J ends lost 6 bases and 8 bases, in that order; junction bases with no gene match: 11. This CDR3 region has 15 residues. CDR3: CASRKQGAGNHEQFF. Written as DNA, the CDR3 is TGTGCCAGCAGGAAACAGGGGGCGGGAAATCATGAGCAGTTCTTC.

This sequence joins TRBV2 and TRBJ2-6, with D unclear. The CDR3 loop spans 16 amino acids. Germline CDR1 and CDR2: SNHLY and FYNNEI. The ends were cut back, 0 bases at V and 0 bases at J, with 6 bases in the middle. The CDR3 reads CASSEARFSGANVLTF. The CDR3 nucleotides read TGTGCCAGCAGTGAAGCGCGCTTCTCTGGGGCCAACGTCCTGACTTTC.

The rearrangement uses TRBV5-1 and TRBJ1-4; D ambiguous. The germline gives CDR1 SGHRS, CDR2 YFSETQ. The CDR3 loop spans 16 amino acids. Trimming cost V 2 bases and J 0 bases, with 11 bases left between them. The CDR3 bases are TGCGCCAGCAGCTTCGGCGGATCCGCAACTAATGAAAAACTGTTTTTT. It codes for CASSFGGSATNEKLFF.

The rearrangement links TRBV5-4 to TRBJ1-6; no definite D call. V lost 4 bases, J lost 7 bases, and 12 bases lay in between. This CDR3 is built from 14 residues. Germline CDR1 SGHNT, CDR2 YYREEE (reference sequence). Here the CDR3 DNA reads TGTGCCAGCAGCCCCGATCTGGGGAATTCACCCCTCCACTTT. Amino acids: CASSPDLGNSPLHF.

The V and J genes are TRBV7-9 and TRBJ2-6; D tentatively reads TRBD1 or TRBD2 (6 bases each). V lost 6 bases and J lost 0, with 12 bases in between. This CDR3 has 16 residues. Germline CDR1 SEHNR, CDR2 FQNEAQ (reference sequence). The DNA for the CDR3 is TGTGCCAGCAGTCCTGGAGGGGGCTCTGGGGCCAACGTCCTGACTTTC. Protein sequence: CASSPGGGSGANVLTF.